These T cell receptor beta chains were read from a single sample in a study of tumor-infiltrating lymphocytes in primary liver carcinoma. One entry per CDR3 protein results from TCRdb running MiXCR on the multiplex PCR reads. The sample yields approximately 340,000 distinct CDR3 sequences, around 60% seen once. Sequenced: peripheral blood. Receptors originate from a man aged 40-49 years with primary liver carcinoma and hepatitis B virus infection. The CDR3 runs from the conserved cysteine through the conserved F or W. D genes are given only for firm matches. A clone size is listed for some rows: how often the clone was seen (once, few, many), or a class if it is expanded.

.	TRBV11-2	TRBJ2-3	.	TGTACCAGCACAGGGATCCATACAGATACGCAGTATTTT	CTSTGIHTDTQYF
few	TRBV24-1	TRBJ2-1	TRBD1	TGTGCCACCACTGGGACAGGGGTGAGATCCGCCGTCGAGGGGCAGTTCTTC	CATTGTGVRSAVEGQFF
many	TRBV10-1	TRBJ2-3	.	TGCGCCAGCAGTGCTGAAGGCTGGGGTACGCAGTATTTT	CASSAEGWGTQYF
.	TRBV6-5	TRBJ1-5	.	TGTGCCAGCAGTTCTAGTAATCAGCCCAAGCATTTT	CASSSSNQPKHF
.	TRBV2	TRBJ2-2	.	TGTGCCGGCAGCGGGCTGGTTAACACCGGGGAGCTGTTTTTT	CAGSGLVNTGELFF
.	TRBV6-2/TRBV6-3	TRBJ2-7	.	TGTGCCGGCAGTATCGCGGACGGCTACGAGCAGTACTTC	CAGSIADGYEQYF
once	TRBV19	TRBJ1-1	.	TGTGCCAGTAGTATAGGGGGGATGAACACTGAAGCTTTCTTT	CASSIGGMNTEAFF
many	TRBV29-1	TRBJ2-6	.	TGCAGCGTTGACAACTCTGGGGCCAACGTCCTGACTTTC	CSVDNSGANVLTF
many	TRBV13	TRBJ2-7	TRBD2	TGTGCCAGCAGCTCAGCGGGAGGCTCCTACGAGCAGTACTTC	CASSSAGGSYEQYF
.	TRBV24-1	TRBJ2-5	.	TGTGCCACCAGTGATTTTGCCAGGGGAGAGACCCAGTACTTC	CATSDFARGETQYF
.	TRBV7-9	TRBJ2-1	.	TGTGCCAGCAGCTTAGCCGGGCCTGACTACAATGAGCAGTTCTTC	CASSLAGPDYNEQFF
once	TRBV11-2	TRBJ2-7	.	TGTGCCAACAGCTTTCGACCTTTAACCTACGAGCAGTATTTC	CANSFRPLTYEQYF
.	TRBV5-6	TRBJ2-5	TRBD1	TGTGCCAGCAGCTCCACAGGGGCCCCAGAGACCCAGTACTTC	CASSSTGAPETQYF
.	TRBV7-3	TRBJ1-1	.	TGTGCCAGCAGCGCGATCAGCACTGAAGCTTTCTTT	CASSAISTEAFF
.	TRBV11-2	TRBJ2-5	TRBD1	TGTGCCAGCAGCTTTAAGGGAACAGGGGCGCGAGAGACCCTGTACTTC	CASSFKGTGARETLYF
many	TRBV6-6	TRBJ1-1	TRBD1	TGTGCCAGCAGTTACGACAGGGCGAACACTGAAGCTTTCTTT	CASSYDRANTEAFF
.	TRBV11-2	TRBJ2-3	TRBD2	TGTACCAGCTCCCAGGGACTAGTGGGAGCAGATACGCAGTATTTT	CTSSQGLVGADTQYF
.	TRBV11-2	TRBJ2-3	.	TGTGCCAGCGACTTAGAGGCCGCAGATACGCAGTATTTT	CASDLEAADTQYF
many	TRBV29-1	TRBJ1-2	.	TGCAGCGTTGGCTCCAGGGAGGATGGCTACACCTTC	CSVGSREDGYTF
.	TRBV11-2	TRBJ2-7	TRBD1	TGTGCCAGCAGCCAGAGGCGACAGGGGCATTCGGTCGACCAGTACTTC	CASSQRRQGHSVDQYF
.	TRBV11-2	TRBJ2-7	.	TGTGCCAGCAGCCCTTTGGGAGCAGGGTATCACGAGGAGTACTTC	CASSPLGAGYHEEYF
.	TRBV6-6	TRBJ1-5	.	TGTACCAACAGTTACTCTGGGGGCTGGAGCAATCAGCCCCAGCATTTT	CTNSYSGGWSNQPQHF
.	TRBV11-2	TRBJ2-7	.	TGTGCCAGCAGCTCCGCGGGATGCCCCCACGAGCAGTACTTC	CASSSAGCPHEQYF
.	TRBV5-1	TRBJ2-7	.	TGCGCCGGCAGTGTCTCTGGGAAGGGCTACGAACAGTACTTC	CAGSVSGKGYEQYF
.	TRBV11-2	TRBJ2-7	TRBD1	TGTGCCTGCAGCTCTCGGATAGGGGGCTATGAGCAGTACTTC	CACSSRIGGYEQYF
.	TRBV4-1	TRBJ2-1	TRBD2	TGCGCCAGTAGCCGCGGCGGGTTAGCGGGAGTATACAATGATCAGTTCTTC	CASSRGGLAGVYNDQFF
.	TRBV13	TRBJ2-1	.	TGTGCCAGCAGCTTAGCCACGGCAGGGGCCTACAATGAGCAGTTCTTC	CASSLATAGAYNEQFF
.	TRBV11-2	TRBJ2-5	.	TGCGCCAGCATCTTAGATAGGGCTCAAGAGACCCAGTACTTC	CASILDRAQETQYF
.	TRBV5-6	TRBJ2-5	.	TGTGCCAGCAGCTTGAGGTCGGCGGCGGATCCGGAGGCCCAGTACTTC	CASSLRSAADPEAQYF
many	TRBV6-6	TRBJ2-1	TRBD2	TGTGCCAGCAGTGACCTCGGGACTAGACAGTTCTTC	CASSDLGTRQFF
.	TRBV28	TRBJ2-7	.	TGTGCCACCAGCCCCAGGACCTCATACGAGCAGTACTTC	CATSPRTSYEQYF
.	TRBV2	TRBJ2-1	TRBD2	TGTGCCAGCAGAGCTCTAGCGGGAGGAGGCTTCTTC	CASRALAGGGFF
.	TRBV4-1	TRBJ2-7	.	TGCGCCAGCAGCCCACAGGAGTCTGTGATCTACGAGGAGTACTTC	CASSPQESVIYEEYF
once	TRBV11-2	TRBJ2-7	TRBD2	TGTGCCAGCAGACCGACCGGGACTAGCGGGAGAAAGGAATCGGGCGAACCGTACTTC	CASRPTGTSGRKESGEPYF
.	TRBV19	TRBJ2-1	TRBD2	TGTGCCAGTAAGAGGGTAGGGACTAGCGGGAGTAATGAGCAGTTCTTC	CASKRVGTSGSNEQFF
.	TRBV14	TRBJ2-5	.	TGTACCAGCAGCCTCGTGGGGTTGGAGACCCAGTACTTC	CTSSLVGLETQYF
many	TRBV6-6	TRBJ2-5	TRBD1	TGTGCCAGCAGATCCATGGGACAGCAAGAGACCCAGTACTTC	CASRSMGQQETQYF
.	TRBV5-4	TRBJ1-6	.	TGTGCCAGCAGCTTGGCCGGTAGTACAAATTCACCCCTCCACTTT	CASSLAGSTNSPLHF
.	TRBV6-2/TRBV6-3	TRBJ2-3	TRBD2	TGTGCCAGCAGTTACTCGAGTAGGCGAGCGGGAAACACAGATACGCATTATTTT	CASSYSSRRAGNTDTHYF
many	TRBV4-1	TRBJ2-2	.	TGCGCCAGCAGCCAGAGAACCGGGGAGCTGTTTTTT	CASSQRTGELFF
few	TRBV11-2	TRBJ2-1	TRBD1	TGCGCCAGCACGGGACAGGGATACAGTGAGCAGTTCTTC	CASTGQGYSEQFF
many	TRBV6-2/TRBV6-3	TRBJ2-7	TRBD2	TGTGCCAGCAGCCAACGGACTAGCGGGAGGAAACCTGACTACGAGCAGTACTTC	CASSQRTSGRKPDYEQYF
many	TRBV12-3/TRBV12-4	TRBJ2-7	TRBD1	TGTGCCAGCAGACTGACAGGGGCGTACGAGCAGTACTTC	CASRLTGAYEQYF
.	TRBV4-2	TRBJ2-7	.	TGTGCCAGCAGCCAAGATGCTAGTCGATACGAGCAGTACTTC	CASSQDASRYEQYF
many	TRBV7-9	TRBJ2-7	TRBD1	TGTGCCAGCAGCCCCCGACAGGGAAGCTCCTACGAGCAGTACTTC	CASSPRQGSSYEQYF
many	TRBV12-3/TRBV12-4	TRBJ1-2	TRBD1	TGTGCCAGCAGGCATGGACAGGGTTTCTATGGCTACACCTTC	CASRHGQGFYGYTF
.	TRBV29-1	TRBJ2-5	TRBD1	TGCAGTGTGCCGATGGGGACAGGGGGCCTAGGAGAGACCCAGTACTTC	CSVPMGTGGLGETQYF
.	TRBV4-3	TRBJ2-5	.	TGCGCCAGCAGCCAAGAAAATAGAAAAGAGACCCAGTACTTC	CASSQENRKETQYF